This T cell receptor (beta chain) derives from a study of beta chain features in type 1 diabetes. Study results and limitations: Significant though moderate, a shortening of TCRB CDR3s appeared in all four CD4+ subsets of Type 1 diabetes patients. Compared to healthy donors, patients appeared to have naive, central memory and Treg TCRB repertoires that were more alike.

The trim removed 2 bases at V and 7 bases at J, leaving 4 bases unmatched. The CDR3 has 14 residues. Looked up from germline, CDR1 is SGHRS and CDR2 is YFSETQ. Via the markers CD45RO/CCR7/CD25/CD127/CD95/CD27, stem cell-like memory, regulatory, central memory and naive CD4+ cells were sorted. Sequencing targeted expressed TCRB transcripts, as all isolated RNA had been reverse transcribed. Sequenced by immunoSEQ multiplex PCR; TCRdb stores in-frame clones only, minus some. The sample has approximately 300,000 clones; around 10% are singletons. Note on this clone: Its antigen is as yet unknown.

This rearrangement joins TRBV5-1 to TRBJ1-2, with 11 bases identical to TRBD1. The sample taken for sequencing was naive CD4+ T cells from blood. This clonotype originated in a woman aged 25 to 45 in good health. CDR3 sequence (DNA): TGCGCCAGCAGCTTAGGACAGGGGGCGGCTGGCTACACCTTC. This translates into CASSLGQGAAGYTF.